Following are 15 T cell receptor beta chains from one sample sequenced in a study of identical twins. TCRdb fed the 5' RACE reads into MiXCR, producing one record per CDR3 protein. This table holds 310,000 or so distinct CDR3 sequences, around 9.7% found once. These data were also filed under a second study, of yellow fever vaccine responses in identical twins.

Source material: CD8+ T cells sorted from blood. The origin of the receptors is a woman aged 18 to 35 in good health.

This clonotype has just a few counts. The V and J genes are TRBV7-2 and TRBJ2-7; D is unresolved. This CDR3 contains 14 residues. Looked up from germline, CDR1 is SGHTA and CDR2 is FQGNSA. V lost 5 bases to trimming and J lost 0 bases, with 11 bases between them. DNA of the CDR3: TGTGCCAGCAGCCCACGGGCTAGCTCCTACGAGCAGTACTTC. Its protein is CASSPRASSYEQYF.

V usage is TRBV6-2 or TRBV6-3 and J usage is TRBJ2-7; D call uncertain. Trimming took off 5 bases at V and 3 bases at J, with 5 bases between the two ends. This CDR3 contains 11 residues. The V gene's germline CDR1 is MNHEY and CDR2 SVGEGT. The CDR3 region is CASSTLYEQYF. The CDR3 nucleotides are TGTGCCAGCAGTACGCTCTACGAGCAGTACTTC.

In its sample, this clonotype was seen many times. The rearrangement joins TRBV12-3 or TRBV12-4 to TRBJ2-3; D not resolved. Trimming took 10 bases from V and 4 from J, leaving 15 bases between them. The CDR3 length is 13 residues. This CDR3 reads CATSSRAADTQYF. The DNA for the CDR3 is TGTGCCACCTCCTCTAGGGCCGCAGATACGCAGTATTTT.

This clonotype was counted at least ten times. The genes are TRBV7-6 and TRBJ2-5; D is unresolved. This CDR3 has 14 amino acids. Trimming left V 0 bases short and J 0 bases short, with 5 bases between. Germline V gives CDR1 SGHVS, CDR2 FNYEAQ. The CDR3 sequence is CASSLAAYQETQYF. The CDR3 DNA reads as TGTGCCAGCAGCTTAGCGGCTTACCAAGAGACCCAGTACTTC.

There are a few counts of this clonotype. V gene TRBV20-1 combines with J gene TRBJ2-1; 10 nucleotides line up with TRBD2. Germline CDR1 and CDR2: DFQATT and SNEGSKA (reference sequence). This CDR3 contains 15 residues. V lost 0 bases and J lost 3; bases outside the gene matches: 2. The CDR3 here is CSARDTSGNYNEQFF. The CDR3 coding sequence is TGCAGTGCTAGAGATACTAGCGGGAACTACAATGAGCAGTTCTTC.

This clonotype was seen repeatedly, ten times or more. The V gene is TRBV14, the J gene TRBJ2-2; D is undetermined. V was shortened by 2 bases and J by 9 bases, with 19 bases between the two germline ends. The CDR3 length is 16 residues. Looked up from germline, CDR1 is SGHDN and CDR2 is FVKESK. The CDR3 DNA follows: TGTGCCAGCAGCCAACTCCTTCGGAATGGCCGTCGGGAGCTGTTTTTT. Encoded protein: CASSQLLRNGRRELFF. Full variable domain (outside the CDR3, taken from reference TRBV14 and TRBJ2-2): EAGVTQFPSHSVIEKGQTVTLRCDPISGHDNLYWYRRVMGKEIKFLLHFVKESKQDESGMPNNRFLAERTGGTYSTLKVQPAELEDSGVYFCASSQLLRNGRRELFFGEGSRLTVL.

This clonotype was found many times. The chain recombines TRBV4-3 with TRBJ2-1; D remains unclear. This CDR3 comprises 14 residues. Per the germline V gene, CDR1 is LGHNA and CDR2 is YSLEER. V was cut by 3 bases and J by 4 bases, with 10 bases left in between. CDR3 bases: TGCGCCAGCAGCCATGGGTCTACTTACAATGAGCAGTTCTTC. It translates to CASSHGSTYNEQFF.

This clonotype was recorded many times. The chain is built from TRBV7-2 and TRBJ2-3, with 11 bases matching TRBD2. Per germline, CDR1 SGHTA and CDR2 FQGNSA. Trimming cost V 0 bases and J 2 bases; bases outside gene matches: 13. This CDR3 comprises 20 residues. CDR3 coding DNA: TGTGCCAGCAGCTTAGCGGACCTTATAGCGGGGGGGCCGGTCACAGATACGCAGTATTTT. Translating it yields CASSLADLIAGGPVTDTQYF.

This clonotype was observed many times. This chain links TRBV27 with TRBJ2-1; TRBD1 agrees at 9 bases. The CDR3 extends over 12 amino acids. The V segment lost 8 bases and the J segment 8 bases; nucleotides outside the gene matches: 4. Germline CDR1 is MNHEY and CDR2 is SMNVEV (reference sequence). CDR3 sequence: CASWGQGYEQFF. As DNA, the CDR3 is TGTGCCAGCTGGGGACAGGGCTATGAGCAGTTCTTC.

This clonotype was seen only a few times. J is TRBJ2-7 and V is TRBV27; 7 positions agree with TRBD2. V was clipped by 5 bases and J by 1 base; unmatched bases: 8. The germline V gene has CDR1 MNHEY and CDR2 SMNVEV (reference sequence). This CDR3 contains 15 residues. As DNA, the CDR3 is TGTGCCAGCAGTACCGTGGCGGGAGCGTCCTACGAGCAGTACTTC. It codes for CASSTVAGASYEQYF.

This clonotype was recorded at least ten times. This sequence joins TRBV10-3 and TRBJ2-7; D perhaps matches TRBD2 (5 bases). The CDR3 length is 18 residues. Trimming removed 3 bases at V and 0 bases at J, with 21 bases between. Germline CDR1 ENHRY, CDR2 SYGVKD. CDR3 nucleotides: TGTGCCATCAGTGATTCTTTTATGGACTCCGTTATCTCCTACGAGCAGTACTTC. Amino acid sequence: CAISDSFMDSVISYEQYF.

This clonotype was found many times. The chain links TRBV20-1 to TRBJ2-3, with 10 nucleotides matching TRBD2. CDR1 is DFQATT, CDR2 SNEGSKA, per germline (reference sequence). Trimming took 5 bases from V and 3 from J; bases not matched to a gene: 11. The CDR3 has 16 amino acids. As DNA, the CDR3 is TGCAGTGCTCTGGGCCTAGCGGGAGTGCCAACAGATACGCAGTATTTT. This sequence encodes CSALGLAGVPTDTQYF.

This clonotype was counted at least ten times. The chain couples TRBV29-1 to TRBJ2-5, with a tentative D call TRBD1 (5 bases). CDR3 length: 15 amino acids. Germline lookup yields CDR1 SQVTM and CDR2 ANQGSEA. The V gene lost 0 bases and the J gene lost 7 bases, with 18 bases spanning the gap. As DNA, the CDR3 is TGCAGCGTTGAAGATGTCAGGGATTATTATGGGACCCAGTACTTC. Its translation is CSVEDVRDYYGTQYF.

This clonotype was seen at least ten times. This chain uses TRBV7-9 with TRBJ2-4; D is perhaps TRBD2 (6 bases). There are 17 residues in the CDR3. Germline loops: CDR1 SEHNR, CDR2 FQNEAQ (reference sequence). The V gene lost 1 base and the J gene lost 0 bases, with 13 bases spanning the gap. CDR3 nucleotide sequence: TGTGCCAGCAGCTTAGTGCCGGGGACTCTAGCCAAAAACATTCAGTACTTC. Translation gives CASSLVPGTLAKNIQYF.

This clonotype was seen a handful of times. It may be a read error: a sequence one base away is much more abundant. The rearrangement uses TRBV6-1 and TRBJ2-3; TRBD2 is a possible D gene (6 bases). The germline V and J ends were trimmed by 3 bases and 0 bases, with 7 bases remaining between them. In germline, CDR1 is MNHNS, CDR2 SASEGT. CDR3 size: 14 residues. Here the CDR3 DNA reads TGTGCCAGCAGTGACGGGACTAGCACAGATACGCAGTATTTT. Translated, it gives CASSDGTSTDTQYF.